This TCR beta chain was observed in a study of read filtering for tumor transcriptome and immune sequencing. Study results and limitations: Compared with RNA-seq, IR-seq gave much higher clonotype depth and reliability.

With respect to this clonotype: The antigen is not known.

This library used approximately 390 ng RNA and molecular barcoded adaptors spanning alpha/delta and beta/gamma chains. In TCRdb, the reads were re-called with MiXCR into one record per CDR3 protein. The data show about 62,000 distinct CDR3 sequences, with approximately 18% seen just once and roughly a tenth held by the top ten. The CDR3 spans 15 residues. V lost 6 bases, J lost 5 bases, and 9 bases stayed unmatched. This chain joins TRBV12-3 or TRBV12-4 and TRBJ1-1; 10 nucleotides match TRBD1. The source of this sequence is a donor aged 40 or over with multiple myeloma. Source material: a population of CD138-negative cells sorted from bone marrow. CDR3 in amino acids: CASRYRQGAMTEAFF. The CDR3 DNA is TGTGCCAGCAGATACAGACAGGGGGCTATGACTGAAGCTTTCTTT.